This paragraph covers one T cell receptor beta chain sequence. How the authors handled the data: Amplification of reference gene primers was used by the study to estimate nucleated cell counts. Produced via immunoSEQ multiplex PCR; TCRdb's table is partial and in-frame only. V and J calls and clone size are those listed in that table; D and trimming were worked out from the DNA. Among about 170,000 clones listed, about 85% were seen once. The germline gives CDR1 LGHNA, CDR2 YSLEER. The CDR3 is 17 amino acids. V lost 4 bases, J lost 2 bases, and 15 bases lay in between. This specimen comes from a study of blood T cell repertoires in COVID-19. Study-wide background: Samples taken during acute and convalescent COVID-19 were collected in the United States, Italy and Spain. PBMCs, B-cell-depleted T cells, or T cells were the source of the cDNA or gDNA that made up the material.

Sequenced sample: peripheral blood. The rearrangement joins TRBV4-3 to TRBJ2-6, with TRBD1 as a possible D gene (6 bases). This clonotype was sampled from a woman older than 75 in a cohort sampled during active or convalescent COVID-19. The CDR3 DNA reads as TGCGCCAGCAGCCCTACTAACAGGGTCACTGGGGCCAACGTCCTGACTTTC. Translation gives CASSPTNRVTGANVLTF.